The 32 T cell receptor beta chains given below trace back to one sample, sequenced in a study of CD8 T cell repertoires and HIV-1 epitope variants. No antigen is known for these receptors. The data were produced by immunoSEQ multiplex PCR, yet TCRdb's version contains in-frame clones alone and is incomplete. The sample has thousands of clones; approximately 70% are singletons. The material sequenced was cultured CD8+ T cells derived from PBMCs. Source of these receptors: a male donor with HIV.

The chain employs TRBV2 and TRBJ2-1; possible D gene TRBD2, 5 bases. Germline lookup yields CDR1 SNHLY and CDR2 FYNNEI. V lost 8 bases, J lost 7 bases, and 18 bases lay in between. The CDR3 covers 14 residues. In DNA form, the CDR3 reads TGTGCCAGCCCAGACCGGGAAGTAGGAAATGAGCAGTTCTTC. It encodes CASPDREVGNEQFF.

This clone showed up just once. The sample holds other DNA sequences that translate to the same CDR3. The rearrangement joins TRBV5-4 to TRBJ2-7, with 8 bases lining up with TRBD2. CDR1 and CDR2 (germline): SGHNT, YYREEE (reference sequence). Unmatched junction bases numbered 1, after V lost 2 bases and J lost 3 bases. The CDR3 totals 13 residues. The CDR3 nucleotides read TGTGCCAGCAGCTTCGGGAGGGGCTACGAGCAGTACTTC. It is translated as CASSFGRGYEQYF.

The chain joins TRBV13 to TRBJ1-2, with TRBD1 identical over 12 bases. The CDR3 length is 16 residues. Per the germline V gene, CDR1 is PRHDT and CDR2 is FYEKMQ (reference sequence). V shed 0 bases and J 8 bases; nucleotides not matched to a gene: 7. The CDR3 DNA reads as TGTGCCAGCAGCTTAGGCGGGGGACAGGGGGCGACGGGCTACACCTTC. This codes for CASSLGGGQGATGYTF.

This clone was counted a few times. The V and J genes are TRBV18 and TRBJ1-1; D unresolved. The ends were cut back, 2 bases at V and 2 bases at J, with 9 bases in the middle. Germline V gene sequence: CDR1 KGHSH, CDR2 LQKENI. The CDR3 runs to 14 residues. The CDR3 reads CASSPFPDNTEAFF. For the CDR3, the DNA is TGTGCCAGCTCACCATTTCCAGATAACACTGAAGCTTTCTTT.

The chain has TRBV4-3 and TRBJ1-3; no reliable D call. Trimming shortened V by 0 bases and J by 0 bases, and 6 bases separated the two germline ends. CDR3 length: 15 residues. The germline V gene has CDR1 LGHNA and CDR2 YSLEER. In nucleotides, the CDR3 is TGCGCCAGCAGCCAAGAATCCGGCTCTGGAAACACCATATATTTT. This gives the protein CASSQESGSGNTIYF.

The J gene is TRBJ2-1, the V gene TRBV6-1; D unclear. Trimming removed 3 bases at V and 0 bases at J, with 9 bases between. Germline CDR1 reads MNHNS; CDR2 reads SASEGT. This CDR3 region has 15 residues. CDR3 in amino acids: CASSDSSSSYNEQFF. In DNA, the CDR3 is TGTGCCAGCAGTGACAGTTCAAGCTCCTACAATGAGCAGTTCTTC.

This clone was counted only a few times. The rearrangement links TRBV4-3 to TRBJ2-2, with TRBD1 identical over 8 bases. J lost 10 bases, V lost 1 base, and 8 bases had no gene match. Germline V lookup: CDR1 LGHNA, CDR2 YSLEER. CDR3 size: 15 residues. CDR3 DNA sequence: TGCGCCAGCAGCCAAGGGCAGGGGGCTTTAATGGAGCTGTTTTTT. Its protein product is CASSQGQGALMELFF.

The chain combines TRBV7-2 with TRBJ1-1, with D perhaps matching TRBD1 (6 bases). The CDR3 covers 17 residues. Germline lookup yields CDR1 SGHTA and CDR2 FQGNSA. Trimming left V 2 bases short and J 3 bases short, with 19 bases between. CDR3 bases: TGTGCCAGCAGCTTACACGGTCCGGGGGCGGGTGACACTGAAGCTTTCTTT. Protein: CASSLHGPGAGDTEAFF.

This clone has only a few counts. The CDR3 coding sequence is TGCGCCAGCAGCCCTACAGGGGACGGCTACACCTTC. It yields the protein CASSPTGDGYTF. The chain combines TRBV5-1 with TRBJ1-2; 7 bases line up with TRBD1. Trimming cost V 4 bases and J 8 bases; bases outside gene matches: 5. This CDR3 is built from 12 residues. Germline V CDR1 and CDR2: SGHRS, YFSETQ.

The chain uses TRBV7-9 and TRBJ2-5; TRBD2 agrees at 13 bases. The ends lost 1 base at V and 13 bases at J; junction bases unmatched: 6. CDR3 length: 14 amino acids. CDR1 and CDR2 from the germline V gene are SEHNR and FQNEAQ (reference sequence). CDR3 bases: TGTGCCAGCAGCTTAGGGACTAGCGGGGGCCCACTGTACTTC. As protein: CASSLGTSGGPLYF.

The table lists this clone with a few counts. CDR3 DNA sequence: TGTGCCAGCAGCTCCCGGGACCCGGAACGGGACAGCGGGTGGGAAAAACTGTTTTTT. It translates to CASSSRDPERDSGWEKLFF. The rearrangement links TRBV5-6 to TRBJ1-4; the match to TRBD1 covers 7 bases. The CDR3 covers 19 residues. J was trimmed by 8 bases and V by 3 bases; bases with no gene match: 22. CDR1 and CDR2 from the germline V gene are SGHDT and YYEEEE.

The chain has TRBV5-1 and TRBJ2-3; the match to TRBD2 covers 12 bases. The CDR3 spans 17 residues. After removal of 3 bases from V and 2 bases from J, the junction contained 7 bases not matched to a gene. From germline, CDR1 is SGHRS and CDR2 YFSETQ. The CDR3 nucleotides are TGCGCCAGCAGCTCAGAGGGGACTAGCGGGTCCACAGATACGCAGTATTTT. Translated, it gives CASSSEGTSGSTDTQYF. Together with reference TRBV5-1 and TRBJ2-3, the CDR3 gives the full variable domain: KAGVTQTPRYLIKTRGQQVTLSCSPISGHRSVSWYQQTPGQGLQFLFEYFSETQRNKGNFPGRFSGRQFSNSRSEMNVSTLELGDSALYLCASSSEGTSGSTDTQYFGPGTRLTVL.

The chain combines TRBV29-1 with TRBJ1-2, with D tentatively TRBD1 (5 bases). V was clipped by 3 bases and J by 4 bases, with 15 bases between them. The CDR3 spans 14 residues. Germline assignment: CDR1 SQVTM and CDR2 ANQGSEA. This CDR3 is CSVEVGGVGYGYTF. The CDR3 coding sequence is TGCAGCGTTGAGGTCGGGGGAGTTGGCTATGGCTACACCTTC.

The J gene is TRBJ2-1, the V gene TRBV28; TRBD2 is a possible D gene (6 bases). This CDR3 comprises 17 residues. Trimming left V 10 bases short and J 1 base short, with 23 bases between. Germline loops: CDR1 MDHEN, CDR2 SYDVKM. As DNA, the CDR3 is TGTGCCACCATACCCCAAGTTGGAGGGGCTTCCTACAATGAGCAGTTCTTC. The encoded protein is CATIPQVGGASYNEQFF.

This chain joins TRBV28 and TRBJ2-2; no clear D gene. Germline V gives CDR1 MDHEN, CDR2 SYDVKM. The CDR3 consists of 13 residues. Trimming stripped 2 bases from V and 4 bases from J, with 5 bases between. The CDR3 DNA follows: TGTGCCAGCAGTTTAACCCGCACCGGGGAGCTGTTTTTT. It is translated as CASSLTRTGELFF.

This chain connects TRBV7-2 to TRBJ1-1; D is unclear. Between the trimmed V and J ends, which lost 3 bases and 6 bases, there was a span of 8 bases. Germline loops: CDR1 SGHTA, CDR2 FQGNSA. CDR3 size: 12 residues. The CDR3 is CASSLGNPEAFF. The CDR3 coding sequence is TGTGCCAGCAGCTTGGGTAACCCTGAAGCTTTCTTT.

The chain is built from TRBV27 and TRBJ2-3; D unclear. Per the germline V gene, CDR1 is MNHEY and CDR2 is SMNVEV (reference sequence). V was shortened by 4 bases and J by 4 bases, with 18 bases between the two germline ends. The CDR3 runs 16 residues. The CDR3 bases are TGTGCCAGCAGTTCAATCCGGGTTGAGAGTCCAGATACGCAGTATTTT. This sequence encodes CASSSIRVESPDTQYF.

The gene calls are TRBV7-9 and TRBJ2-7, with 8 bases identical to TRBD1. The CDR3 covers 16 residues. With 1 base clipped from V and 3 bases from J, the junction kept 8 bases outside the gene matches. Germline V CDR1 and CDR2: SEHNR, FQNEAQ (reference sequence). For the CDR3, the DNA is TGTGCCAGCAGCTTAGTGGTTGGACAGGGTCTCTACGAGCAGTACTTC. Translating gives CASSLVVGQGLYEQYF.

A few counts support this clone. The chain combines TRBV14 with TRBJ2-7; 9 bases are shared with TRBD2. CDR3 length: 22 amino acids. V gave up 1 base and J gave up 3 bases; unmatched junction bases: 25. The germline gives CDR1 SGHDN, CDR2 FVKESK. The CDR3 DNA follows: TGTGCCAGCAGCCAAGGGTGGAGGACGGGACCCTGGGGTAGCGGGAGACTCTACGAGCAGTACTTC. Translated: CASSQGWRTGPWGSGRLYEQYF.

The genes are TRBV4-3 and TRBJ2-5; D possibly corresponds to TRBD2 (5 bases). The V end lost 4 bases, the J end lost 5 bases, and 14 bases lay between the germline ends. Looked up from germline, CDR1 is LGHNA and CDR2 is YSLEER. CDR3 length equals 14 residues. This CDR3 is CASSLDPRAETQYF. The CDR3 DNA is TGCGCCAGCAGCCTGGATCCGAGGGCGGAGACCCAGTACTTC.

The chain recombines TRBV7-9 with TRBJ2-4; 10 bases line up with TRBD1. Germline trimming cut 6 bases from V and 8 bases from J; bases unmatched to any gene: 16. The V gene's germline CDR1 is SEHNR and CDR2 FQNEAQ (reference sequence). This CDR3 region has 17 residues. The CDR3 loop reads CASSYSPTGGRLYIQYF. CDR3 DNA sequence: TGTGCCAGCAGTTACAGCCCGACAGGGGGCAGATTGTACATTCAGTACTTC.

Regarding this clone: An end of the junction does not agree with germline; a read error may underlie this. The genes are TRBV10-2 and TRBJ2-7; tentative D call: TRBD2 (6 bases). The germline gives CDR1 WSHSY, CDR2 SAAADI. The CDR3 extends over 13 amino acids. In DNA, the CDR3 is TGCGCCGGCAGTTGGGGGAGGACCAGCGAGCAGTACTTC. It yields the protein CAGSWGRTSEQYF.

The genes are TRBV5-4 and TRBJ2-5; 10 bases align to TRBD2. The V gene's germline CDR1 is SGHNT and CDR2 YYREEE (reference sequence). V was clipped by 5 bases and J by 4 bases; unmatched bases: 11. CDR3 length equals 16 residues. CDR3 DNA: TGTGCCAGCAGACCGGATTTCAGCGGGGGGGCAGAGACCCAGTACTTC. Protein product: CASRPDFSGGAETQYF.

This rearrangement joins TRBV5-4 to TRBJ1-1; D might be TRBD1 (6 bases). V dropped 2 bases and J dropped 1 base, with 9 bases sitting between them. CDR3 size: 14 residues. Per the germline V gene, CDR1 is SGHNT and CDR2 is YYREEE (reference sequence). The CDR3 DNA reads as TGTGCCAGCAGCTTAGGACAGAGGAACACTGAAGCTTTCTTT. This codes for CASSLGQRNTEAFF.

This clone is deemed medium-sized (0.01 to 0.1%). The V and J genes are TRBV11-2 and TRBJ1-3; D not resolved. V was cut by 3 bases and J by 3 bases, with 18 bases left in between. From germline, CDR1 is SGHAT and CDR2 FQNNGV. CDR3 length equals 17 residues. CDR3 amino acids: CASSFPRAGVGGNTIYF. DNA of the CDR3: TGTGCCAGCAGCTTTCCCCGTGCGGGAGTTGGTGGAAACACCATATATTTT.

The V gene is TRBV27, the J gene TRBJ2-1, with 10 bases matching TRBD2. Trimming cost V 3 bases and J 4 bases; bases outside gene matches: 3. The CDR3 extends over 15 amino acids. Germline CDR1 reads MNHEY; CDR2 reads SMNVEV (reference sequence). CDR3 bases: TGTGCCAGCAGTTTTACTAGCGGGATATACAATGAGCAGTTCTTC. Residues: CASSFTSGIYNEQFF.

The chain is built from TRBV27 and TRBJ2-7, with TRBD2 identical over 13 bases. Trimming removed 0 bases from V and 6 bases from J; junction bases left unmatched: 8. The CDR3 contains 17 residues. Germline-derived CDR1 and CDR2 are MNHEY and SMNVEV (reference sequence). Here the CDR3 reads CASSLSVGLAGVREQYF. DNA of the CDR3: TGTGCCAGCAGTTTATCAGTCGGACTAGCGGGAGTCCGCGAGCAGTACTTC.

In its sample, this clone was seen once. The chain combines TRBV21-1 with TRBJ1-6; the table's D call of TRBD1 was not tested on the DNA. TRBV21-1 is assigned pseudogene status. This CDR3 contains 16 residues. CDR3: CASSKAWTGPPSPLHF. DNA for the CDR3: TGTGCCAGCAGCAAAGCCTGGACAGGTCCACCGTCACCCCTCCACTTT.

In its sample, this clone was seen a few times. The CDR3 loop reads CASSPIEDWTGRDEAFF. For the CDR3, the DNA is TGTGCCAGCAGCCCAATCGAGGACTGGACTGGAAGGGATGAAGCTTTCTTT. The rearrangement joins TRBV5-6 to TRBJ1-1; D is unclear. CDR3 length equals 17 residues. Germline loops: CDR1 SGHDT, CDR2 YYEEEE. V was trimmed by 4 bases and J by 7 bases, leaving 26 bases between them.

The chain couples TRBV28 to TRBJ1-5, with no clear D. The CDR3 loop spans 14 amino acids. Germline V gene data show CDR1 as MDHEN and CDR2 as SYDVKM. Trimming shortened V by 2 bases and J by 5 bases, and 10 bases separated the two germline ends. CDR3 in amino acids: CASSLEQGHQPQHF. CDR3 DNA: TGTGCCAGCAGTTTAGAACAAGGGCATCAGCCCCAGCATTTT.

The gene calls are TRBV29-1 and TRBJ2-2, with 8 positions matching TRBD1. The CDR3 consists of 13 residues. The V gene's germline CDR1 is SQVTM and CDR2 ANQGSEA. The V and J ends lost 5 bases and 4 bases, in that order; junction bases with no gene match: 3. The CDR3 DNA reads TGCAGCGTTTCAGGGGGCCCCACCGGGGAGCTGTTTTTT. Protein sequence: CSVSGGPTGELFF.

A few counts support this clone. The chain carries TRBV6-5 and TRBJ2-1; tentatively, D is TRBD1 or TRBD2 (6 bases each). Trimming took off 5 bases at V and 9 bases at J, with 8 bases between the two ends. The germline CDR1 and CDR2 sequences are MNHEY and SVGAGI. The CDR3 has 11 residues. The CDR3 protein is CASSEGGEQFF. DNA of the CDR3: TGTGCCAGCAGTGAGGGGGGTGAGCAGTTCTTC.